This T cell receptor beta chain stems from a study of blood T cell repertoires in COVID-19. Clones were sequenced by immunoSEQ multiplex PCR, and TCRdb holds only the in-frame ones, with some missing. The data hold over 50,000 clones, with 85% observed a single time. This clone showed up just once. Germline V gene sequence: CDR1 SNHLY, CDR2 FYNNEI. The CDR3 runs 14 residues. Deletions cut 3 bases from V and 6 bases from J, with 15 bases between. The V and J genes are TRBV2 and TRBJ2-7; D uncertain. This clonotype was obtained from a human donor in a cohort sampled during active COVID-19. The sample taken for sequencing was peripheral blood. For the CDR3, the DNA is TGTGCCAGCAGTGAGATAAGGAGTACAAGCGAGCAGTACTTC. This encodes CASSEIRSTSEQYF.